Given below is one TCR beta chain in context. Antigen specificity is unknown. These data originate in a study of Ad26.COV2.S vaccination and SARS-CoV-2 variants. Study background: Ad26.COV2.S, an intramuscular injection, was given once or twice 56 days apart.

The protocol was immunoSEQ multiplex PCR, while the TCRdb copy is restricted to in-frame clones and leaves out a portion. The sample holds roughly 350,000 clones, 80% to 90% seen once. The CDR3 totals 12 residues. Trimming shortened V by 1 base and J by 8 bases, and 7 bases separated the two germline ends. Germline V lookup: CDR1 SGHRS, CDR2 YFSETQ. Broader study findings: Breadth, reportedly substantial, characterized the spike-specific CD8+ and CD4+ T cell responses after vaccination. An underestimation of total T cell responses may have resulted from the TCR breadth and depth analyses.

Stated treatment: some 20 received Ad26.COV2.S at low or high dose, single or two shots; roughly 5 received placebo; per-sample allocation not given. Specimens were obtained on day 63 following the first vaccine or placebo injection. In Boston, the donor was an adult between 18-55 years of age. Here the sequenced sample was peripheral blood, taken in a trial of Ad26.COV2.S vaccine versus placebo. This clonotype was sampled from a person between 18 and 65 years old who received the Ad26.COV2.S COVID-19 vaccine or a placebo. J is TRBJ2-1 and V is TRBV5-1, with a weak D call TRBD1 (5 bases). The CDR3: CASSLSQDEQFF. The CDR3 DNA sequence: TGCGCCAGCAGCTTGTCACAGGATGAGCAGTTCTTC.